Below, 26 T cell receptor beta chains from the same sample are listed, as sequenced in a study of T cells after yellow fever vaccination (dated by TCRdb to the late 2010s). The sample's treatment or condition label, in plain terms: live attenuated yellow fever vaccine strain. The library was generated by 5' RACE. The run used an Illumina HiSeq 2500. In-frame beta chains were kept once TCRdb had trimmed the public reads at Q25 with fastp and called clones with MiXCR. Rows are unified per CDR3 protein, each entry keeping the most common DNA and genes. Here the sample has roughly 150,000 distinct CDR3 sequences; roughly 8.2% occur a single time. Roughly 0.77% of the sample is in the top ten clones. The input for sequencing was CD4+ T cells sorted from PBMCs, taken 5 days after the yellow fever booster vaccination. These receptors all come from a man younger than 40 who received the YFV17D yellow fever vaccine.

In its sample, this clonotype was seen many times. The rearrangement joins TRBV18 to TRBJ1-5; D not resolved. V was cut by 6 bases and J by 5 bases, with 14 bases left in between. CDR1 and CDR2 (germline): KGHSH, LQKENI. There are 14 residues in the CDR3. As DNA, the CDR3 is TGTGCCAGCTCCCCCGGGCGGAGGGATCAGCCCCAGCATTTT. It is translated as CASSPGRRDQPQHF. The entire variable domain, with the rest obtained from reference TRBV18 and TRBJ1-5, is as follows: NAGVMQNPRHLVRRRGQEARLRCSPMKGHSHVYWYRQLPEEGLKFMVYLQKENIIDESGMPKERFSAEFPKEGPSILRIQQVVRGDSAAYFCASSPGRRDQPQHFGDGTRLSIL.

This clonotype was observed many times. CDR3: CASSPGTPGYNEQFF. The CDR3 bases are TGTGCCAGCAGCCCCGGGACTCCGGGTTACAATGAGCAGTTCTTC. This chain connects TRBV7-2 to TRBJ2-1; tentative D call: TRBD2 (6 bases). The length of the CDR3 is 15 residues. The V gene's germline CDR1 is SGHTA and CDR2 FQGNSA. Between the trimmed V and J ends, which lost 5 bases and 4 bases, there was a span of 15 bases.

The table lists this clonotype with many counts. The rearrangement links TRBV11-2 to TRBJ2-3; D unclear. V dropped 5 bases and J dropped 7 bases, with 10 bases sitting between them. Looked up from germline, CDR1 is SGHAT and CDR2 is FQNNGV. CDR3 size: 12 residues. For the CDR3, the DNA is TGTGCCAGCAGCAATCCGACTCATACGCAGTATTTT. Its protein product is CASSNPTHTQYF.

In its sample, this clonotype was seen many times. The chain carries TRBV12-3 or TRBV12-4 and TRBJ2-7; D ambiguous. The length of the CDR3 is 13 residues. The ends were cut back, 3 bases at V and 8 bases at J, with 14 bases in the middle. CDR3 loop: CASSFNGLDQQYF. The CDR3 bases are TGTGCCAGCAGTTTTAACGGCCTTGACCAGCAGTACTTC.

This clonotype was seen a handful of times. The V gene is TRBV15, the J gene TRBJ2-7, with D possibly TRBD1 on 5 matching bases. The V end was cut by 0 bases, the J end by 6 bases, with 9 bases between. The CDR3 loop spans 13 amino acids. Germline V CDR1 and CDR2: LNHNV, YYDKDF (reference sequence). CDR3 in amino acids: CATSRDLGAEQYF. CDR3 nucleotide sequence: TGTGCCACCAGCAGAGATTTAGGGGCCGAGCAGTACTTC.

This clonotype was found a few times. The CDR3 reads CSARGGATNSPLHF. The CDR3 DNA sequence: TGCAGTGCCAGGGGGGGGGCGACGAATTCACCCCTCCACTTT. The V gene is TRBV20-1, the J gene TRBJ1-6; TRBD1 matches 7 bases. Germline CDR1 DFQATT, CDR2 SNEGSKA (reference sequence). This CDR3 has 14 residues. V shed 6 bases, J shed 7 bases, and the junction held 9 bases outside the gene matches.

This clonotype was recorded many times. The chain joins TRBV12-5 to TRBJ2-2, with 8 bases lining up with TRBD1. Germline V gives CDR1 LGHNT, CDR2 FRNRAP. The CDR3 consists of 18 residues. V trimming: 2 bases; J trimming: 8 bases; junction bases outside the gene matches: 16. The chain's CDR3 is CASGLPLGTGTHPGELFF. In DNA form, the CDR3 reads TGTGCTAGTGGTTTGCCATTAGGGACAGGAACACATCCGGGGGAGCTGTTTTTT.

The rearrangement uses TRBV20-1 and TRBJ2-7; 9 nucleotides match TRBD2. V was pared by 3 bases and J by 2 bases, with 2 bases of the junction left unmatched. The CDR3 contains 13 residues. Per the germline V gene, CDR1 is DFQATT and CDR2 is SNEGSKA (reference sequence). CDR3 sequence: CSASLAGPYEQYF. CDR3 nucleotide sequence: TGCAGTGCTAGTCTAGCGGGGCCCTACGAGCAGTACTTC.

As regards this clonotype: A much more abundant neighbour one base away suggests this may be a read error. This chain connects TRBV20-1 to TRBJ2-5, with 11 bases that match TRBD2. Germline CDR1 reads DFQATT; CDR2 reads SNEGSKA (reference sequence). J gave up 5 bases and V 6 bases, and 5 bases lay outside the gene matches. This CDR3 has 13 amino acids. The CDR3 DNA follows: TGCAGTGCAATGACTAGCGGGATTGAGACCCAGTACTTC. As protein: CSAMTSGIETQYF.

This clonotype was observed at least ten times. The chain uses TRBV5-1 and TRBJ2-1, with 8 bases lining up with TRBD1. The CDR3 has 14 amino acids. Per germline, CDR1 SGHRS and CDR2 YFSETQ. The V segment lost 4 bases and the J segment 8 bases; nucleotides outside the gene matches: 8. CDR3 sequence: CASSPSGGGYEQFF. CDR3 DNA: TGCGCCAGCAGCCCCTCAGGGGGCGGCTATGAGCAGTTCTTC. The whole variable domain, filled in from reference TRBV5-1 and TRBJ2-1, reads KAGVTQTPRYLIKTRGQQVTLSCSPISGHRSVSWYQQTPGQGLQFLFEYFSETQRNKGNFPGRFSGRQFSNSRSEMNVSTLELGDSALYLCASSPSGGGYEQFFGPGTRLTVL.

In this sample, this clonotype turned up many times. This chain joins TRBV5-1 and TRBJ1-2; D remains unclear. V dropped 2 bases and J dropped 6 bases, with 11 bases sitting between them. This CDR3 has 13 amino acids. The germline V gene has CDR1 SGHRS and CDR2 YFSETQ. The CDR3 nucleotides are TGCGCCAGCAGCTTTTTTGATGCGAATGGCTACACCTTC. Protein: CASSFFDANGYTF.

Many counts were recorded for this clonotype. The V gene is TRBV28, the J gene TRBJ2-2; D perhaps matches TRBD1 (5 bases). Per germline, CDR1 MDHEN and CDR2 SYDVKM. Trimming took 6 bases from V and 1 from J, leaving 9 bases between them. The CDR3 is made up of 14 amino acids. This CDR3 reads CASSTRVNTGELFF. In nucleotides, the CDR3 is TGTGCCAGCAGCACCAGGGTGAACACCGGGGAGCTGTTTTTT.

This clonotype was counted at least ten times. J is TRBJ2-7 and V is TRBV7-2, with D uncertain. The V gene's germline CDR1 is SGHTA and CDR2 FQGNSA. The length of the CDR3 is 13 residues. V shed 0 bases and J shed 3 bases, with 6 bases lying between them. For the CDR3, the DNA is TGTGCCAGCAGCTTAGCTAACGGCTACGAGCAGTACTTC. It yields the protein CASSLANGYEQYF.

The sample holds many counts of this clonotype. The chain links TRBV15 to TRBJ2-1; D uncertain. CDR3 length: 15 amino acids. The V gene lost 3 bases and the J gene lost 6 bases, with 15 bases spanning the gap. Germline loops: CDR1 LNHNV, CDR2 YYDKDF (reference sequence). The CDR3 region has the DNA TGTGCCACCAGCAGCGGTTTAAATGACATCAATGAGCAGTTCTTC. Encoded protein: CATSSGLNDINEQFF. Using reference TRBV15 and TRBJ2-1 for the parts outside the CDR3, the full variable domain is DAMVIQNPRYQVTQFGKPVTLSCSQTLNHNVMYWYQQKSSQAPKLLFHYYDKDFNNEADTPDNFQSRRPNTSFCFLDIRSPGLGDTAMYLCATSSGLNDINEQFFGPGTRLTVL.

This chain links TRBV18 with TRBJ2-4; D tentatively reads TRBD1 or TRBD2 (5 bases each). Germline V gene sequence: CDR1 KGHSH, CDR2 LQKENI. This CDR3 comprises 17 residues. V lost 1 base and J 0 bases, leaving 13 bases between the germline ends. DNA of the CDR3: TGTGCCAGCTCACCACGCCTTAGAGGGGTAGCCAAAAACATTCAGTACTTC. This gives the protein CASSPRLRGVAKNIQYF.

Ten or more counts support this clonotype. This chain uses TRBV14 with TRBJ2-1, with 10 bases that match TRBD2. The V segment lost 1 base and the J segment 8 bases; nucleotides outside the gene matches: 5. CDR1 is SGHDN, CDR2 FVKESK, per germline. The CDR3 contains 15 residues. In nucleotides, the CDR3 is TGTGCCAGCAGCCAAGGCCTAGCGGGGGTGGATGAGCAGTTCTTC. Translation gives CASSQGLAGVDEQFF. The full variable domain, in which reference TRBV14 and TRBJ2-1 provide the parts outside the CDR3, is EAGVTQFPSHSVIEKGQTVTLRCDPISGHDNLYWYRRVMGKEIKFLLHFVKESKQDESGMPNNRFLAERTGGTYSTLKVQPAELEDSGVYFCASSQGLAGVDEQFFGPGTRLTVL.

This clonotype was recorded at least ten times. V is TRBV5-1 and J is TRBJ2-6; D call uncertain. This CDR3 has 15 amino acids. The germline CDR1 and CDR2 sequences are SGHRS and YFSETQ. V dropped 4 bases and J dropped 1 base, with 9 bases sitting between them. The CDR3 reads CASSKQRSGANVLTF. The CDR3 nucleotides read TGCGCCAGCAGCAAACAGCGATCTGGGGCCAACGTCCTGACTTTC.

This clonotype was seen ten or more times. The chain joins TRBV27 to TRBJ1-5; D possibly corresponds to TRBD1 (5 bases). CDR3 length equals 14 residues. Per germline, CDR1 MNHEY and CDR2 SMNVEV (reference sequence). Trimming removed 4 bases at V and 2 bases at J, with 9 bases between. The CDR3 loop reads CASSSGRGNQPQHF. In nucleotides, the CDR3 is TGTGCCAGCAGTTCTGGCAGGGGCAATCAGCCCCAGCATTTT.

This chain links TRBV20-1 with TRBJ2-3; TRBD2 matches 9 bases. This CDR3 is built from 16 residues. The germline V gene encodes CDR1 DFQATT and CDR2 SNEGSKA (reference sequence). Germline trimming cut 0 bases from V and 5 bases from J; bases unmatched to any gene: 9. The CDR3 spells CSARDRLAGVKDTQYF. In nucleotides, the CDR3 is TGCAGTGCTAGAGACAGATTAGCGGGAGTTAAAGATACGCAGTATTTT.

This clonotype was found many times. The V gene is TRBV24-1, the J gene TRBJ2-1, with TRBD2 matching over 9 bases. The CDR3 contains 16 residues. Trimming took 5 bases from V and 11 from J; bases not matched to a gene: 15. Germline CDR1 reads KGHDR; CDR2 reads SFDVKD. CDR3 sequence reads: CATSGTGTSLESQQFF. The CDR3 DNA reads TGTGCCACCAGTGGAACCGGGACTAGCCTCGAATCGCAGCAGTTCTTC.

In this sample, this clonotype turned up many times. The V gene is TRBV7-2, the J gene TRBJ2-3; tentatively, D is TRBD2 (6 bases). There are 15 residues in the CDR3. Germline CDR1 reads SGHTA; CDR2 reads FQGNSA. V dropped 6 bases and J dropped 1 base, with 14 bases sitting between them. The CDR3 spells CASSYAASGTDTQYF. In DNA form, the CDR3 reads TGTGCCAGCAGTTACGCGGCTAGCGGCACAGATACGCAGTATTTT.

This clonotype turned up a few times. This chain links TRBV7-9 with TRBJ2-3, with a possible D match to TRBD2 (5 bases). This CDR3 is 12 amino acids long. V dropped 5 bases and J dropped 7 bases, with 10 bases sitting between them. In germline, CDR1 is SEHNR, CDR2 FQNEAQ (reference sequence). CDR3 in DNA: TGTGCCAGCAGCACCAGCGGAAATACGCAGTATTTT. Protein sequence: CASSTSGNTQYF.

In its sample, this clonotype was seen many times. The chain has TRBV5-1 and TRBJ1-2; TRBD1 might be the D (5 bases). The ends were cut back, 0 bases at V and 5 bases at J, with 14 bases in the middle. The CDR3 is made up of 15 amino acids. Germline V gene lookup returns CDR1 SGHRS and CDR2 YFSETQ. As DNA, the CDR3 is TGCGCCAGCAGCTTGGAGACAGCTTTCGATTATGGCTACACCTTC. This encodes CASSLETAFDYGYTF.

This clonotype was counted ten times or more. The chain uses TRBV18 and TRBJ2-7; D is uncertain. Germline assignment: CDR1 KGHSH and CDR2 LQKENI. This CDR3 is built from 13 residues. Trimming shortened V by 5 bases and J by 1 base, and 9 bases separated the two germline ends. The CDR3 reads CASSSEQSYEQYF. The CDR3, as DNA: TGTGCCAGCTCAAGTGAACAGTCCTACGAGCAGTACTTC.

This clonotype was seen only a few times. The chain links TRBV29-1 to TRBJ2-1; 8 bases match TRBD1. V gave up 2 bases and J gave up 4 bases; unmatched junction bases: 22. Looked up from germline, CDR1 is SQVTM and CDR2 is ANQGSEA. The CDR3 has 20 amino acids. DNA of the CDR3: TGCAGCGTTGAATCAGGGTGGAGGGGTGAGTGGGGACAGGCATACAATGAGCAGTTCTTC. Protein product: CSVESGWRGEWGQAYNEQFF.

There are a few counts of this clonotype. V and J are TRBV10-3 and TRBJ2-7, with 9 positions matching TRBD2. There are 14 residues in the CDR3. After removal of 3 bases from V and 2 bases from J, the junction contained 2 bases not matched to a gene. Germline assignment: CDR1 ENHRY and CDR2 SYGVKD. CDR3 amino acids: CAISELAGTYEQYF. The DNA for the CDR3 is TGTGCCATCAGTGAACTAGCGGGTACCTACGAGCAGTACTTC.